This T cell receptor (beta chain) emerged from a study of OX40 agonist ivuxolimab in advanced cancers. CDR1 SGHKS and CDR2 YYEKEE come from the germline V gene (reference sequence). The CDR3 extends over 16 amino acids. Trimming removed 0 bases at V and 2 bases at J, with 14 bases between. Produced via immunoSEQ multiplex PCR; TCRdb's table is partial and in-frame only. This sample has just under 100,000 clones, with approximately 94% found just once. The receptor comes from an adult with an advanced solid tumor such as melanoma, head and neck, liver or kidney cancer. The sequences come from CD4+ or CD8+ T cells sorted from blood, collected in a trial of the OX40 agonist ivuxolimab. The V and J genes are TRBV5-5 and TRBJ1-2; possible D gene TRBD1, 5 bases. The CDR3 DNA reads as TGTGCCAGCAGCTTGGACCCCCAGGGACCGAACTATGGCTACACCTTC. Translation: CASSLDPQGPNYGYTF.